The sequence of this T cell receptor beta chain was determined in a study of cytomegalovirus exposure and HLA in healthy donors. After removal of 1 base from V and 5 bases from J, the junction contained 13 bases not matched to a gene. Germline assignment: CDR1 SEHNR and CDR2 FQNEAQ (reference sequence). The CDR3 contains 18 residues. This clone has only a few counts. The study ran its PCR with 60 Vbeta and 13 Jbeta primers. Only in-frame clones appear in the TCRdb table, and some are missing; sequencing was by immunoSEQ multiplex PCR. The table includes 150,000 to 200,000 clones, roughly 80% detected once.

The sequenced sample consisted of PBMCs. The origin of this receptor is a girl aged 5-17 years in good health and CMV-seropositive. The genes are TRBV7-9 and TRBJ1-2, with 10 bases lining up with TRBD1. CDR3 region: CASSLVLEWTGGSYGYTF. The CDR3 nucleotides are TGTGCCAGCAGCTTAGTCCTAGAGTGGACAGGGGGGTCGTATGGCTACACCTTC.